The rows below give T cell receptor beta chains drawn from one sample of a study of blood T cells in healthy people across ages. TCRdb passed the 5' RACE reads through MiXCR, listing each CDR3 protein once. The profile shows 1.5 million to 2 million distinct CDR3 sequences, around 48% of them singletons. Sequenced material: blood. Receptor source: a middle-aged woman in good health. Each CDR3 is given with its conserved first and last residue. Fields, in order: J gene, D gene, clone size, V gene, CDR3 protein, CDR3 DNA. D genes are given only for firm matches. Clone size is given for some rows only: seen once, a few or many times, or a class if the clone is expanded.

TRBJ1-6 TRBD1 . TRBV6-5 CASSSRDRVLGSPLHF TGTGCCAGCAGTTCCCGGGACAGGGTTTTGGGTTCACCCCTCCACTTT
TRBJ1-2 TRBD1 . TRBV2 CASNRLQQGAKGYTF TGTGCCAGCAATAGATTACAACAGGGGGCAAAGGGCTACACCTTC
TRBJ1-2 TRBD1 . TRBV2 CASSPGTGGRDGYTF TGTGCCAGCAGTCCCGGGACAGGGGGTCGGGATGGCTACACCTTC
TRBJ2-5 TRBD2 few TRBV7-9 CASSSNRRLAEETQYF TGTGCCAGCAGCTCCAATAGACGACTAGCAGAAGAGACCCAGTACTTC
TRBJ2-3 . few TRBV29-1 CSGGGGDGTDTQYF TGCAGCGGCGGAGGGGGGGACGGAACAGATACGCAGTATTTT
TRBJ2-1 . . TRBV6-2/TRBV6-3 CASSPFRGQSAYNEQFF TGTGCCAGCAGTCCTTTTCGAGGACAGAGTGCTTACAATGAGCAGTTCTTC
TRBJ2-3 TRBD1 few TRBV29-1 CSVEDWTGGDTQYF TGCAGCGTTGAAGATTGGACAGGGGGTGATACGCAGTATTTT
TRBJ2-7 TRBD1 . TRBV10-3 CAISDYPGQGLDEQYF TGTGCCATCAGTGATTACCCGGGACAGGGGCTTGACGAGCAGTACTTC
TRBJ2-1 . . TRBV20-1 CSARGPGNWNEQFF TGCAGTGCTAGAGGGCCAGGGAATTGGAATGAGCAGTTCTTC
TRBJ2-3 . . TRBV12-3/TRBV12-4 CASSSSRDSTDTQYF TGTGCCAGCAGTTCCAGCCGGGACAGCACAGATACGCAGTATTTT
TRBJ2-3 TRBD2 . TRBV12-5 CASVRAGPTDTQYF TGTGCTAGTGTCCGAGCGGGACCCACAGATACGCAGTATTTT
TRBJ2-2 TRBD2 once TRBV7-2 CASSSLAGGGVGELFF TGTGCCAGCAGCTCACTAGCGGGAGGTGGGGTCGGGGAGCTGTTTTTT
TRBJ2-3 . . TRBV20-1 CSAHTGDTQYF TGCAGTGCTCATACAGGGGATACGCAGTATTTT
TRBJ2-5 TRBD1 . TRBV12-3/TRBV12-4 CASGPRTGSVETQYF TGTGCCAGCGGTCCCCGGACAGGGAGTGTAGAGACCCAGTACTTC
TRBJ2-5 . few TRBV5-1 CASIGRLGQGQETQYF TGCGCCAGCATCGGTCGGCTGGGACAAGGCCAAGAGACCCAGTACTTC
TRBJ2-3 TRBD1 . TRBV20-1 CSARGQPVADTQYF TGCAGTGCGAGGGGGCAGCCCGTCGCGGATACGCAGTATTTT
TRBJ1-2 . . TRBV25-1 CATSGGNYGYTF TGTGCCACCTCGGGGGGTAACTATGGCTACACCTTC
TRBJ2-1 . few TRBV6-5 CASSYGTRSYNEQFF TGTGCCAGCAGTTACGGCACTCGCTCCTACAATGAGCAGTTCTTC
TRBJ1-4 . . TRBV29-1 CSVRPTTNEKLFF TGCAGCGTCCGACCTACAACTAATGAAAAACTGTTTTTT
TRBJ2-3 . once TRBV5-4 CASSLDFGHATDTQYF TGTGCCAGCAGCTTGGATTTCGGGCACGCCACAGATACGCAGTATTTT
TRBJ2-1 . . TRBV21-1 CASSKLRTGLNEQFF TGTGCCAGCAGCAAACTAAGGACAGGATTAAATGAGCAGTTCTTC
TRBJ1-5 . . TRBV6-5 CASRPDGSGNQPQHF TGTGCCAGCAGACCGGACGGGAGTGGCAATCAGCCCCAGCATTTT
TRBJ2-5 TRBD2 . TRBV24-1 CATSEASGGRETQYF TGTGCCACCAGTGAGGCTAGCGGGGGACGGGAGACCCAGTACTTC
TRBJ2-3 TRBD2 . TRBV20-1 CSAFGLAGGSDTQYF TGCAGTGCGTTCGGACTAGCGGGGGGGTCAGATACGCAGTATTTT
TRBJ2-5 . . TRBV3-1 CASRARLYETQYF TGTGCCAGCAGAGCCAGATTATACGAGACCCAGTACTTC
TRBJ1-2 . few TRBV7-2 CASSLEQHYGYTF TGTGCCAGCAGCTTAGAACAGCACTATGGCTACACCTTC
TRBJ2-1 TRBD1 . TRBV5-1 CASSLGGQGSYNEQSF TGCGCCAGCAGCTTGGGGGGACAGGGGTCCTACAATGAGCAGTCCTTC
TRBJ2-1 . . TRBV20-1 CSARARGSSYNEQFF TGCAGTGCTAGAGCACGGGGGAGCTCCTACAATGAGCAGTTCTTC
TRBJ2-1 TRBD2 . TRBV20-1 CSAPGLDSSYNEQFF TGCAGTGCGCCGGGACTAGACAGCTCCTACAATGAGCAGTTCTTC
TRBJ1-5 . . TRBV28 CASTLDTVNQPQHF TGTGCCAGCACCCTGGACACGGTCAATCAGCCCCAGCATTTT
TRBJ2-7 . few TRBV4-3 CASSQGVGSYEQYF TGTGCCAGCAGCCAAGGAGTGGGGAGCTACGAGCAGTACTTC
TRBJ2-1 TRBD1 . TRBV3-1 CASSQDHGTGRSYNEQFF TGTGCCAGCAGCCAAGATCACGGGACAGGACGCTCCTACAATGAGCAGTTCTTC
TRBJ2-3 TRBD1 . TRBV27 CASSYKPNRGLSWDTQYF TGTGCCAGCAGTTACAAACCTAACAGGGGGCTATCCTGGGATACGCAGTATTTT
TRBJ2-3 . . TRBV15 CATSRDRAGITDTQYF TGTGCCACCAGCAGAGATCGGGCGGGTATCACAGATACGCAGTATTTT
TRBJ2-7 TRBD1 few TRBV7-2 CASREWDRGSEQYF TGTGCCAGCCGCGAGTGGGACAGGGGGAGCGAGCAGTACTTC
TRBJ2-3 . . TRBV13 CASSLLRAGTQYF TGTGCCAGCAGCCTACTACGAGCCGGCACGCAGTATTTT
TRBJ2-6 TRBD2 few TRBV20-1 CSATPGLAGSGANVLTF TGCAGTGCCACCCCGGGACTAGCGGGGTCTGGGGCCAACGTCCTGACTTTC
TRBJ2-5 . once TRBV28 CTSSLLPVRETQYF TGTACCAGCAGTTTACTTCCTGTTAGGGAGACCCAGTACTTC
TRBJ2-1 TRBD1 few TRBV3-1 CASSWNPTGMGNEQFF TGTGCCAGCAGCTGGAACCCGACAGGGATGGGCAATGAGCAGTTCTTC
TRBJ1-2 . few TRBV6-2/TRBV6-3 CASREAAAAYGYTF TGTGCCAGCAGGGAGGCGGCTGCAGCCTATGGCTACACCTTC
TRBJ2-4 TRBD1 few TRBV20-1 CSARDKPRQGWAKNIQYF TGCAGTGCTAGAGACAAACCTCGACAGGGTTGGGCCAAAAACATTCAGTACTTC
TRBJ1-1 . once TRBV3-1 CASSQLQGLNTEAFF TGTGCCAGCAGCCAACTACAGGGTTTGAACACTGAAGCTTTCTTT
TRBJ2-3 . . TRBV28 CASGTWAGTTDTQYF TGTGCCAGCGGGACCTGGGCAGGTACCACAGATACGCAGTATTTT
TRBJ1-2 TRBD1 few TRBV20-1 CSAKDREVRGYTF TGTAGTGCTAAGGACAGGGAGGTGCGGGGCTACACCTTC
TRBJ2-5 . . TRBV20-1 CSARRPVGGGETQYF TGCAGTGCCCGCCGACCGGTGGGGGGCGGAGAGACCCAGTACTTC
TRBJ2-1 TRBD2 . TRBV12-3/TRBV12-4 CASTRGEAGFDEQFF TGTGCCAGCACCAGAGGAGAAGCGGGGTTCGATGAGCAGTTCTTC
TRBJ1-4 TRBD1 few TRBV7-2 CASSQGRGRNEKLFF TGTGCCAGCAGCCAGGGGAGGGGGCGGAATGAAAAACTGTTTTTT